This T cell receptor beta chain was found in a study of CXCR3-negative and CXCR3-positive naive CD8 T cells. On the study more broadly: Sequencing yielded about 135 million TRB reads, roughly 1.5 +/- 0.3 million per library.

General study results and limits: Upon cryopreservation, CXCR3 expression partially decreased, and most assays used fresh PBMCs. Naive subsets had comparable surface CD5; TCR strength was inferred from TRB CDR3 properties.

Triplicate sorts, a few hundred thousand cells apiece, were made for each CD8+ T cell subset. Regarding this clonotype: The antigen remains undetermined.

It was by 5' RACE with UMI labels that the TRB cDNA libraries were prepared. No DNA is given; TCRdb re-called the 5' RACE reads and lists each CDR3 protein once. This sample's table has about 57,000 distinct CDR3 sequences. Germline CDR1 MNHEY, CDR2 SVGAGI. The CDR3 covers 15 residues. Sequenced material: memory CD8+ T cells from blood. The receptor comes from a human donor in good health. Some clones in this sample may be carry-over from other donors' samples. The J gene is TRBJ1-2, the V gene TRBV6-5; TCRdb selects TRBD1, and the lack of DNA leaves this call unchecked. The CDR3 region is CASSYAGQGKDGYTF.